Included here is one T cell receptor beta chain sequence, with context. What it binds is unknown. This record comes from a study of OX40 agonist ivuxolimab in advanced cancers. Study in general: Dose-escalation patients suffered from hepatocellular carcinoma, melanoma, renal cell or head and neck cancer. The study reported partial responses in three patients: one hepatocellular carcinoma, two cutaneous melanoma. Aged 23 to 79 with a mean of approximately 60 years, they were less than 90% male.

Broader study findings: In general, CD8+ T cells held more expanded clones than CD4+ did, on average.

The V end lost 2 bases, the J end lost 4 bases, and 9 bases lay between the germline ends. Germline V gene sequence: CDR1 MNHNY, CDR2 SVGAGI (reference sequence). The CDR3 covers 14 residues. Clones were read by immunoSEQ multiplex PCR, and TCRdb kept only the in-frame ones, dropping some. This sample yields some 58,000 clones, of which roughly 87% are seen a single time; more than 0.55% belongs to the top ten. Sequencing was performed on CD4+ or CD8+ T cells sorted from blood, taken in a trial of the OX40 agonist ivuxolimab. The gene calls are TRBV6-6 and TRBJ1-5; tentative D call: TRBD1 (5 bases). The source is an adult with an advanced solid tumor such as melanoma, head and neck, liver or kidney cancer. This chain's CDR3 is CASSYGQGNQPQHF. The CDR3 DNA follows: TGTGCCAGCAGTTACGGGCAGGGTAATCAGCCCCAGCATTTT.